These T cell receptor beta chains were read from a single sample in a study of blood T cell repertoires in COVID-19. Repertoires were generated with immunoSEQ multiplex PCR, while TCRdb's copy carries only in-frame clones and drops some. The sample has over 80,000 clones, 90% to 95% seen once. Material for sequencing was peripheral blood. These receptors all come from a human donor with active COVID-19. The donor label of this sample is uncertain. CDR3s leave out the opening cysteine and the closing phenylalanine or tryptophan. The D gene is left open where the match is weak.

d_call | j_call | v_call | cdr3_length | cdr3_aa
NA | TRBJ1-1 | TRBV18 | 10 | ASSLQGDEAF
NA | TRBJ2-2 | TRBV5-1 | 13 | ASSLDTGNTGELF
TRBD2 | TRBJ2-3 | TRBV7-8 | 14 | ASSSILAGGTDTQY
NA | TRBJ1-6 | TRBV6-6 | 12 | ATQTGVGSSPLH
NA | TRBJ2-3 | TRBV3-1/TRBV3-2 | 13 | ASSQWIGSTDTQY
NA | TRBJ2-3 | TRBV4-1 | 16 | ASSQERASAVLRGTQY
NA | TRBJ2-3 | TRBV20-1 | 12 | SASRVTGVDTQY
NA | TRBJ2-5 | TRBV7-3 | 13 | ASSRGQGRKETQY
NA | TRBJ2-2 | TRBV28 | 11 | ASKRGGTGELF
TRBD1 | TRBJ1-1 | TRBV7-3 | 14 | ASSLEAGGRYTEAF
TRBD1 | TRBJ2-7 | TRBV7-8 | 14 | ASSPPTGTGAYEQY
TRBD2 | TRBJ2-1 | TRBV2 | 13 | ASSPGLAGAVEQF
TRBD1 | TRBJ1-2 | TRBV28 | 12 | ASSHRRTGDGYT
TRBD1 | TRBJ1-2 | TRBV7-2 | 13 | ASSLAGQGYYGYT
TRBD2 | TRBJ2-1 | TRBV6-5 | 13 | ATPRGLAHDNEQF
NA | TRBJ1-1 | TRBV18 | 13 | ASSPLPPYPAEAF
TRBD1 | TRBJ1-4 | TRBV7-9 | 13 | ASSSRDRGLEKLF
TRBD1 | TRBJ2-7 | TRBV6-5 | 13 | ASSYRDRPSYEQY
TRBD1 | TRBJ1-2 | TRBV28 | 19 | ASSFAAGVGATGVVYYGYT
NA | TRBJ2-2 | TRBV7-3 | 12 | ASSLTATTGELF
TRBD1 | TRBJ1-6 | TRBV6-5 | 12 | ASWTGPYNSPLH
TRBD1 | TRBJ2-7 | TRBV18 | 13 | ASSPGQGLFYEQY
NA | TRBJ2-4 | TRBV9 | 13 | ASSVDSRPPSIQY
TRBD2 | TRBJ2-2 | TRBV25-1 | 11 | ASSVTSAGELF
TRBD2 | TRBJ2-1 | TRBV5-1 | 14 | ASSPPFSGEAGEQF
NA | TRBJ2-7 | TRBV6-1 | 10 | ASKGAYYEQY
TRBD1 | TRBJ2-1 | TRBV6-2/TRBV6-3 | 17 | ASSYRLTSGGKSYNEQF
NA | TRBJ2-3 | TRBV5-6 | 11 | ASSLLPSDTQY
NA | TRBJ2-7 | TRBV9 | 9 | ASSDGGEQY
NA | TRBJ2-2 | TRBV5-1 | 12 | ATRLGADTGELF